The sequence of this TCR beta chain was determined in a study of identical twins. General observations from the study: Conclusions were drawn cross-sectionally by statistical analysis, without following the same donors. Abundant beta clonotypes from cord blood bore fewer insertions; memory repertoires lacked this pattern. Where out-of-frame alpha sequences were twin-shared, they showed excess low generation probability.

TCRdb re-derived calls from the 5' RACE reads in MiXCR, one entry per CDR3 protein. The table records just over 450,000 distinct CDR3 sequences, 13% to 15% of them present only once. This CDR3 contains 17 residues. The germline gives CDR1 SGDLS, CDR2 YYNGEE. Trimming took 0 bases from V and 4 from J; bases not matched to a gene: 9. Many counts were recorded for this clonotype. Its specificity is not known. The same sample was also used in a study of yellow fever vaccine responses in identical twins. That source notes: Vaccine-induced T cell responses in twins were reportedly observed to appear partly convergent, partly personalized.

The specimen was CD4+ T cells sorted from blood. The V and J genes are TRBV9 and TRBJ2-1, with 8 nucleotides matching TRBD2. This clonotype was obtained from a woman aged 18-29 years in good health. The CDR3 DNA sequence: TGTGCCAGCAGCGTAGCTCCCCCTAGCGGGCTTTACAATGAGCAGTTCTTC. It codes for CASSVAPPSGLYNEQFF.